The clone carrying this T cell receptor beta chain appeared a few times. What it recognizes is unknown. Germline loops: CDR1 DFQATT, CDR2 SNEGSKA (reference sequence). The CDR3 contains 14 residues. Trimming pared 3 bases from V and 1 base from J, leaving 10 bases between. The data belong to a study of blood T cells in healthy people across ages. The study's findings and limits: Comparison with aged donors showed that long-lived donors had more naive CD4+ cells and higher diversity.

A sample-barcoded 5' primer and a J-beta primer mix were used in a second PCR of roughly 6 to 11 cycles. From the 5' RACE reads, TCRdb called clonotypes with MiXCR, one entry per CDR3 protein. This sample carries approximately 680,000 distinct CDR3 sequences, roughly 32% of them seen once, and the ten largest clones take roughly 14%. Sequenced material: blood. The origin of this receptor is a woman of 80 years or more in good health. The chain links TRBV20-1 to TRBJ1-5, with D maybe TRBD1 (6 bases). CDR3 nucleotides: TGCAGTGCTAGCTCTGGGGGCAGCAATCAGCCCCAGCATTTT. This gives the protein CSASSGGSNQPQHF.